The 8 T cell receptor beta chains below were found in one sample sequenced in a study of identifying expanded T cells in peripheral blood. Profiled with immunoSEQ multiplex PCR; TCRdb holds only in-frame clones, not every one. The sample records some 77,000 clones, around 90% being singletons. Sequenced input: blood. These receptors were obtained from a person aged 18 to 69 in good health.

The CDR3 sequence is CASSESGTGRYGYTF. CDR3 nucleotide sequence: TGTGCCAGCAGTGAATCCGGGACAGGTCGCTATGGCTACACCTTC. This chain connects TRBV25-1 to TRBJ1-2; 8 bases align to TRBD1. Germline CDR1 and CDR2: MGHDK and SYGVNS. With 1 base clipped from V and 4 bases from J, the junction kept 5 bases outside the gene matches. The CDR3 is 15 amino acids.

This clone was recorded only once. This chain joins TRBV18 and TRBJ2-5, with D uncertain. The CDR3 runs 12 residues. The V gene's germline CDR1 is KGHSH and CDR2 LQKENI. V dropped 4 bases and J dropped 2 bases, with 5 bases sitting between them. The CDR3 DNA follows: TGTGCCAGCTCACTGGAACAAGAGACCCAGTACTTC. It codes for CASSLEQETQYF.

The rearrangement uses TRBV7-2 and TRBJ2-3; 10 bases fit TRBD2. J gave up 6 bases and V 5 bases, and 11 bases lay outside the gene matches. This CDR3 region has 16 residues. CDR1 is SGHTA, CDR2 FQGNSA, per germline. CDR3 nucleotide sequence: TGTGCCAGCAGCCTTCGGAGCGGGGGGGGCCCTGATACGCAGTATTTT. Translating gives CASSLRSGGGPDTQYF.

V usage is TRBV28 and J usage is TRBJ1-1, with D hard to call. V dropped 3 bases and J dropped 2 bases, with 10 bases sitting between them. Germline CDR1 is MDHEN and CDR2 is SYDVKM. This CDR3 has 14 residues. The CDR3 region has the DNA TGTGCCAGCAGTTTGCACAGCTTAAACACTGAAGCTTTCTTT. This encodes CASSLHSLNTEAFF.

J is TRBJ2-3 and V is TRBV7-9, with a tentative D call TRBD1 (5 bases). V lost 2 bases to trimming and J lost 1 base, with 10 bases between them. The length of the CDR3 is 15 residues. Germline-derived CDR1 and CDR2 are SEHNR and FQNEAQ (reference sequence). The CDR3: CASSLLEQGTDTQYF. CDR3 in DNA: TGTGCCAGCAGCTTACTGGAACAGGGCACAGATACGCAGTATTTT.

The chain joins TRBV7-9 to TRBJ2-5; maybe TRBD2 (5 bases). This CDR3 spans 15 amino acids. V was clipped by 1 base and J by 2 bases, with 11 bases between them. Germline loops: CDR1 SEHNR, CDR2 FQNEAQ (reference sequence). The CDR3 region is CASSLVSGGQETQYF. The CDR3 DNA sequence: TGTGCCAGCAGCTTAGTATCCGGAGGTCAAGAGACCCAGTACTTC.

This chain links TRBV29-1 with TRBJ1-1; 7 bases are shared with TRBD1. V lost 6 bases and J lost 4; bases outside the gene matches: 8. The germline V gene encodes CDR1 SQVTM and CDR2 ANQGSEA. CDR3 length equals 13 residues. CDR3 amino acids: CSVVRGTGTEAFF. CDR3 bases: TGCAGCGTGGTCAGGGGGACGGGCACTGAAGCTTTCTTT.

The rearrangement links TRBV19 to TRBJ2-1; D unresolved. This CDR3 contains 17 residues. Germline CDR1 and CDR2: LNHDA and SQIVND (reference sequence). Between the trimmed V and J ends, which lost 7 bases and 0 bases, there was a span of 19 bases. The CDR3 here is CASTPNWLPSSYNEQFF. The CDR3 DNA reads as TGTGCCAGTACCCCCAATTGGCTACCGTCCTCCTACAATGAGCAGTTCTTC.